One T cell receptor beta chain is described in this entry. The CDR3 consists of 14 residues. CDR1 is SGHAT, CDR2 FQNNGV, per germline. V was trimmed by 5 bases and J by 4 bases, leaving 14 bases between them. This sample is drawn from a study of blood T cell repertoires in COVID-19. How the authors handled the data: Amplification of reference gene primers provided the estimated nucleated cell counts. The method was immunoSEQ multiplex PCR; TCRdb's version includes in-frame clones alone and lacks a portion of them. V and J calls and clone size are given by that table; D and trimming were obtained from the DNA. The repertoire has roughly 160,000 clones, 85% to 90% of them found once; the top ten carry approximately 0.62%.

This receptor was taken from a man aged 60 to 69 with COVID-19, enrolled during active disease. The specimen was peripheral blood. The chain couples TRBV11-2 to TRBJ1-1; possible D gene TRBD1, 6 bases. CDR3 loop: CASSVQGAGTEAFF. CDR3 sequence (DNA): TGTGCCAGCAGCGTACAGGGCGCGGGCACTGAAGCTTTCTTT.